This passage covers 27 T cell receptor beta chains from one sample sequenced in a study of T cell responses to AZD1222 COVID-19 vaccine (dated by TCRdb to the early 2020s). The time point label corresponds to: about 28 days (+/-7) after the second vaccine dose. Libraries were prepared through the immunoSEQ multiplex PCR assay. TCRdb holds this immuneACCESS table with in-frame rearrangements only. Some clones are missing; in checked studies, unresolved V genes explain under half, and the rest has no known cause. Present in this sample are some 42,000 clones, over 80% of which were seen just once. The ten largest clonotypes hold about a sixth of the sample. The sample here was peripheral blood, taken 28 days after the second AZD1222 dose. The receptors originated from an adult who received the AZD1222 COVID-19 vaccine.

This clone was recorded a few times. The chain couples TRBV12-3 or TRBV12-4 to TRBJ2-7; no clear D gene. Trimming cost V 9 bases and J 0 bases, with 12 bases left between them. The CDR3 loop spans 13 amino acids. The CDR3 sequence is CASQSAGSYEQYF. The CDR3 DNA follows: TGTGCCAGTCAAAGTGCAGGCTCCTACGAGCAGTACTTC.

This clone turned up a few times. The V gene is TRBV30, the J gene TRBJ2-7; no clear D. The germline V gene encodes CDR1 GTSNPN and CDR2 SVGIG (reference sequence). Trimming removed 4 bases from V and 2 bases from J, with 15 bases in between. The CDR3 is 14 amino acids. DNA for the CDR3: TGTGCCTGGAACGGAGACGGTGGAACCTACGAGCAGTACTTC. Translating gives CAWNGDGGTYEQYF.

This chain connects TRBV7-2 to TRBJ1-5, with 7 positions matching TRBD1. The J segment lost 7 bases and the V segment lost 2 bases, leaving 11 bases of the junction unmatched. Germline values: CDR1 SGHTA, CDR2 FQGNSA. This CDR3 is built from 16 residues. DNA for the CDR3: TGTGCCAGCAGCTTATCACCAAGACAGGGTGGACAGCCCCAGCATTTT. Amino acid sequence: CASSLSPRQGGQPQHF.

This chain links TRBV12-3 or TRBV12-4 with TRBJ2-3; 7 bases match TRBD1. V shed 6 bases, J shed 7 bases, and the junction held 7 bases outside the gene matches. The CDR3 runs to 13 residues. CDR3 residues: CASRPTGEYTQYF. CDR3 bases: TGTGCCAGCAGGCCAACAGGGGAATATACGCAGTATTTT.

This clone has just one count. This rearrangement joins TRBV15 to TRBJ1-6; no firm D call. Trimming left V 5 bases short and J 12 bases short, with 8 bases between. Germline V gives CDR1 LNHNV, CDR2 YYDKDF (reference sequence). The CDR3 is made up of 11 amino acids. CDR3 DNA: TGTGCCACCAGCTCGACGGGACCCCTCCACTTT. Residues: CATSSTGPLHF.

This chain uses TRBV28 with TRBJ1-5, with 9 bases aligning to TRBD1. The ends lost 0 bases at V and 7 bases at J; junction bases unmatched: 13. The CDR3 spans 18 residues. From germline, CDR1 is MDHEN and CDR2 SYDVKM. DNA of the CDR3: TGTGCCAGCAGTTTATGGATACTACAGGGGGCTGGGGGACAGCCCCAGCATTTT. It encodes CASSLWILQGAGGQPQHF.

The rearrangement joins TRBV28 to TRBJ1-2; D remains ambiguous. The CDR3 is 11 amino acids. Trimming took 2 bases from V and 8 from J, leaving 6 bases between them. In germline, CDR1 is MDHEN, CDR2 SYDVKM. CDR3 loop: CASSLASGYTF. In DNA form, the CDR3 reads TGTGCCAGCAGTTTAGCCAGCGGCTACACCTTC.

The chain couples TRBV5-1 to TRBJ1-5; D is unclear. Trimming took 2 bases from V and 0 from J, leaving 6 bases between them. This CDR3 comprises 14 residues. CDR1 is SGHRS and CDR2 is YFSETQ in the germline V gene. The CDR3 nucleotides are TGCGCCAGCAGCTTCGGCAATAGCAATCAGCCCCAGCATTTT. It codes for CASSFGNSNQPQHF. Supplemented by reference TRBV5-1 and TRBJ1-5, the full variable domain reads KAGVTQTPRYLIKTRGQQVTLSCSPISGHRSVSWYQQTPGQGLQFLFEYFSETQRNKGNFPGRFSGRQFSNSRSEMNVSTLELGDSALYLCASSFGNSNQPQHFGDGTRLSIL.

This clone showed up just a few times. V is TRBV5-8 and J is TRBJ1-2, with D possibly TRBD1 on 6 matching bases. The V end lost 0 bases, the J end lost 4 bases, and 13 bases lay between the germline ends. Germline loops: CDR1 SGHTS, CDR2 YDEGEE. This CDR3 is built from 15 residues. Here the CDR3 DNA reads TGTGCCAGCAGCTTGGGTACAGGGCCCAGCTATGGCTACACCTTC. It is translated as CASSLGTGPSYGYTF.

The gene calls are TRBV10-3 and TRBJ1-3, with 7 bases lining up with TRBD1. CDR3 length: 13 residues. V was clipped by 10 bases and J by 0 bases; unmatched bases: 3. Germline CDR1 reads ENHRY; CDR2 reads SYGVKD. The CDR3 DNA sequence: TGTGCCACTCAGGGGGGCTCTGGAAACACCATATATTTT. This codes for CATQGGSGNTIYF.

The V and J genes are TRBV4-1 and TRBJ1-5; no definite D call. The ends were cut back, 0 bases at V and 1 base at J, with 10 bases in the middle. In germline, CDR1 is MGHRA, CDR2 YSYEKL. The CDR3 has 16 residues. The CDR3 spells CASSQEGRGSNQPQHF. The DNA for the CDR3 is TGCGCCAGCAGCCAAGAAGGCCGCGGGAGCAATCAGCCCCAGCATTTT.

CDR3 sequence: CANTGELFF. CDR3 coding DNA: TGTGCCAACACCGGGGAGCTGTTTTTT. This chain links TRBV27 with TRBJ2-2, with no clear D. This CDR3 is built from 9 residues. Germline V gene sequence: CDR1 MNHEY, CDR2 SMNVEV (reference sequence). The ends were cut back, 10 bases at V and 3 bases at J, with 0 bases in the middle.

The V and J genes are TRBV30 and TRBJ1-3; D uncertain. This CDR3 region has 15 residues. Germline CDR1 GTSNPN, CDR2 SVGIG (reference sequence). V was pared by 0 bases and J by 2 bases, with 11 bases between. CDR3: CAWSVIRGPGNTIYF. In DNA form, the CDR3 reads TGTGCCTGGAGTGTAATTCGGGGTCCTGGAAACACCATATATTTT.

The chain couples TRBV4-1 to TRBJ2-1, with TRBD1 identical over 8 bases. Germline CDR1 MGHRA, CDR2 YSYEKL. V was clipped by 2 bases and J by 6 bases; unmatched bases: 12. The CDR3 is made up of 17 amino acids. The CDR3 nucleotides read TGCGCCAGCAGCCAATTCACAGGGGGTTCGGGGATCAATGAGCAGTTCTTC. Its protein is CASSQFTGGSGINEQFF.

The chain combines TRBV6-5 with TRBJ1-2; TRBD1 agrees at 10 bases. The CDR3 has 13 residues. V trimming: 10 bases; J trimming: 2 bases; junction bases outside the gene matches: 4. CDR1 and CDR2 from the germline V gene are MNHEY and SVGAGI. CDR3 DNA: TGTGCCATGACAGGGGGCCGGAACTATGGCTACACCTTC. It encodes CAMTGGRNYGYTF.

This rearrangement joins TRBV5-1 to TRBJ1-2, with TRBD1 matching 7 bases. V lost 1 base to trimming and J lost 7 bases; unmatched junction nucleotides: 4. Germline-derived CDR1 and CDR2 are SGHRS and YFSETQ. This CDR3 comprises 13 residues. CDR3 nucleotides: TGCGCCAGCAGCTTGACAGGGGAAGGTGGCTACACCTTC. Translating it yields CASSLTGEGGYTF.

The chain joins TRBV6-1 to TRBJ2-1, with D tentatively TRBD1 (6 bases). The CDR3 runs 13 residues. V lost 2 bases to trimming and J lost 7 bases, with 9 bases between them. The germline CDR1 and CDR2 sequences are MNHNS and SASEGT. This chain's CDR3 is CASSERQANEQFF. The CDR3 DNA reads TGTGCCAGCAGTGAAAGACAGGCAAATGAGCAGTTCTTC.

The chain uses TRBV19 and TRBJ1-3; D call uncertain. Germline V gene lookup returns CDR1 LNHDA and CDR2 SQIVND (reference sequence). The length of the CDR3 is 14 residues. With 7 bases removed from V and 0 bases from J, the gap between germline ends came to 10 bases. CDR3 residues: CASISGSSGNTIYF. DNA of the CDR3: TGTGCCAGTATTAGCGGTTCCTCTGGAAACACCATATATTTT.

The CDR3 is CASSSWRSGSQETQYF. The CDR3 DNA reads TGTGCCAGCAGCTCTTGGCGTAGCGGATCCCAAGAGACCCAGTACTTC. The rearrangement uses TRBV7-8 and TRBJ2-5; D might be TRBD2 (6 bases). This CDR3 is 16 amino acids long. In germline, CDR1 is SGHVS, CDR2 FQNEAQ. Trimming cost V 4 bases and J 1 base, with 16 bases left between them.

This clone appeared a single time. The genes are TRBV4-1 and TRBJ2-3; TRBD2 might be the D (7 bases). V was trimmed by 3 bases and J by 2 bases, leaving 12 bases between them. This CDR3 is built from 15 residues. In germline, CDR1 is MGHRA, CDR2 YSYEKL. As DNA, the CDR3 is TGCGCCAGCAGCCACGCGGGGGCGTCCACAGATACGCAGTATTTT. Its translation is CASSHAGASTDTQYF.

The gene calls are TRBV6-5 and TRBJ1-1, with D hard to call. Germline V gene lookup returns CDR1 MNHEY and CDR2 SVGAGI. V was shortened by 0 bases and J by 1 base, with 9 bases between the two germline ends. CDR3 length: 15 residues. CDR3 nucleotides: TGTGCCAGCAGTTACTCGGGCACACAGAACACTGAAGCTTTCTTT. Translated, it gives CASSYSGTQNTEAFF.

Here the CDR3 reads CASSLPDRGRDTEAFF. The CDR3 DNA reads as TGCGCCAGCAGCTTGCCGGACAGGGGGCGGGACACTGAAGCTTTCTTT. The gene calls are TRBV5-1 and TRBJ1-1; 11 bases line up with TRBD1. The CDR3 has 16 amino acids. The germline CDR1 and CDR2 sequences are SGHRS and YFSETQ. Germline trimming cut 1 base from V and 3 bases from J; bases unmatched to any gene: 5.

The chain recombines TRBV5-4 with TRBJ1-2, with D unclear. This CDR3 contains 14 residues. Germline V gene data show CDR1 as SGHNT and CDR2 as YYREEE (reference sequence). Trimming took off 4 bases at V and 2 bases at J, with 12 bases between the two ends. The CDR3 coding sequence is TGTGCCAGCAGCCCGAAGACGGAGAACTATGGCTACACCTTC. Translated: CASSPKTENYGYTF. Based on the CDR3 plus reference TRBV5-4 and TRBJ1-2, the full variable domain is ETGVTQSPTHLIKTRGQQVTLRCSSQSGHNTVSWYQQALGQGPQFIFQYYREEENGRGNFPPRFSGLQFPNYSSELNVNALELDDSALYLCASSPKTENYGYTFGSGTRLTVV.

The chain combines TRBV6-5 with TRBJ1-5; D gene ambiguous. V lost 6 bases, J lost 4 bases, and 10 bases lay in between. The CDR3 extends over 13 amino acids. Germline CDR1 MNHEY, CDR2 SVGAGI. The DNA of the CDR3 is TGTGCCAGCAGCCTGACGAGGAATCAGCCCCAGCATTTT. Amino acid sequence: CASSLTRNQPQHF.

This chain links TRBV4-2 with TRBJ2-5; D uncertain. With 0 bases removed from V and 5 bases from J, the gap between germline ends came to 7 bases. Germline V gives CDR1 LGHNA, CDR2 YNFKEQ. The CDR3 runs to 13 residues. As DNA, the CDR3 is TGTGCCAGCAGCCAAGATGAGAGGGAGACCCAGTACTTC. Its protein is CASSQDERETQYF.

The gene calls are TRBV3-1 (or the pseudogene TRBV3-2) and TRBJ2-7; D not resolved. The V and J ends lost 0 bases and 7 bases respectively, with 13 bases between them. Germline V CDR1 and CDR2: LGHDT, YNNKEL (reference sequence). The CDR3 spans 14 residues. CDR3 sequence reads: CASSQDPNVGEQYF. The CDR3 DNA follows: TGTGCCAGCAGCCAAGATCCCAACGTTGGGGAGCAGTACTTC.

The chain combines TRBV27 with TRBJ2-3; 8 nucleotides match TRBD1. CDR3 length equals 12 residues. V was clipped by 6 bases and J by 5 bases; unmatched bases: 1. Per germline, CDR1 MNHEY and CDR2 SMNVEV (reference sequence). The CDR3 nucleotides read TGTGCCAGCAGGGACAGGGTAGATACGCAGTATTTT. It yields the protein CASRDRVDTQYF.